This T cell receptor (beta chain) was retrieved from a study of OX40 agonist ivuxolimab in advanced cancers. Method: immunoSEQ multiplex PCR; TCRdb's copy keeps in-frame clones and lacks some. The table shows roughly 89,000 clones, with about 87% occurring only once. The material sequenced was CD4+ or CD8+ T cells sorted from blood, taken in a trial of the OX40 agonist ivuxolimab. The TCR comes from an adult with an advanced solid tumor such as melanoma, head and neck, liver or kidney cancer.

The CDR3 bases are TGCGCCAGCAGCCAAGATGGCGGCGAGCAGTTCTTC. This codes for CASSQDGGEQFF. The V call is TRBV4-1, the J call TRBJ2-1; no clear D. Germline CDR1 and CDR2: MGHRA and YSYEKL. Trimming removed 0 bases from V and 10 bases from J, with 7 bases in between. The CDR3 length is 12 residues.